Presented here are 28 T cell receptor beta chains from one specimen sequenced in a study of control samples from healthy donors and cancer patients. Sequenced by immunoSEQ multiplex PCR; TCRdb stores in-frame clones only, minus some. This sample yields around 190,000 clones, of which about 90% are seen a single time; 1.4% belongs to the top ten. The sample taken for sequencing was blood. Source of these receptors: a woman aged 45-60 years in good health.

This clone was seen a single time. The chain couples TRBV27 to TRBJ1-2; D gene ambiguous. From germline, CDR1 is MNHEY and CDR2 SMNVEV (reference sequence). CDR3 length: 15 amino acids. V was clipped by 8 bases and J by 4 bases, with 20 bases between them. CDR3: CASLPAGRQSYGYTF. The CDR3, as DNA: TGTGCCAGCCTCCCGGCCGGGAGACAATCCTATGGCTACACCTTC.

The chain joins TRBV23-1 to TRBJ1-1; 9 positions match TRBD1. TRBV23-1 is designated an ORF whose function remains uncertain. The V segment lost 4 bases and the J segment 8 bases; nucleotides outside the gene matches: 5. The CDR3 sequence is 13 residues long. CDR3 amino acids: CASSPRTGEEAFF. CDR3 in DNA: TGCGCCAGCAGTCCTCGGACAGGGGAGGAAGCTTTCTTT.

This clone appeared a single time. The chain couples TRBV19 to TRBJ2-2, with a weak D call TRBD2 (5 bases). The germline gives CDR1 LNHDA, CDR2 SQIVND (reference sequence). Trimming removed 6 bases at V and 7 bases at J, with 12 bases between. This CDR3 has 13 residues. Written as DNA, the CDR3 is TGTGCCAGTAGCGGACTCGGGATCGGGGAGCTGTTTTTT. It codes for CASSGLGIGELFF.

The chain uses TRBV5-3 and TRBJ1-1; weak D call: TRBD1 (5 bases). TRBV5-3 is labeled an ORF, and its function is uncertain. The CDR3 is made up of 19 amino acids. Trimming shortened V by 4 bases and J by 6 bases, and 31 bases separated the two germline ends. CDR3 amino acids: CARSLESKGRMGCLAEAFF. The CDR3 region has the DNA TGTGCCAGAAGCCTGGAAAGTAAGGGGAGAATGGGTTGTTTGGCTGAAGCTTTCTTT.

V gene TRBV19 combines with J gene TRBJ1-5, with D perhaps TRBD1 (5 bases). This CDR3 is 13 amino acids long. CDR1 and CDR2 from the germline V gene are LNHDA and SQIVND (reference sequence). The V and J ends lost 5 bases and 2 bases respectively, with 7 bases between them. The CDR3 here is CASSGAGNQPQHF. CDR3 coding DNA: TGTGCCAGTAGTGGGGCAGGCAATCAGCCCCAGCATTTT. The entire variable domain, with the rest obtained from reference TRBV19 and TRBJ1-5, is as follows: DGGITQSPKYLFRKEGQNVTLSCEQNLNHDAMYWYRQDPGQGLRLIYYSQIVNDFQKGDIAEGYSVSREKKESFPLTVTSAQKNPTAFYLCASSGAGNQPQHFGDGTRLSIL.

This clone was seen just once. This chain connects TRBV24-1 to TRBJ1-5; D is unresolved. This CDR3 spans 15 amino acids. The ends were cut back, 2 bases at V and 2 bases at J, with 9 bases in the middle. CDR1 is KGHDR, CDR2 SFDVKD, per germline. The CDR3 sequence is CATSDWQARNQPQHF. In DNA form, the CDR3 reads TGTGCCACCAGTGATTGGCAGGCCCGCAATCAGCCCCAGCATTTT.

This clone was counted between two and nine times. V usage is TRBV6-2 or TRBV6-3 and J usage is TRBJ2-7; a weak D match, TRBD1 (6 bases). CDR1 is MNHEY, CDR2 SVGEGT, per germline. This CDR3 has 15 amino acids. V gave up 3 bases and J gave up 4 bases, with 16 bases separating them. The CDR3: CASSYWGLDRYEQYF. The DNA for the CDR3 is TGTGCCAGCAGTTATTGGGGGCTCGACAGGTACGAGCAGTACTTC.

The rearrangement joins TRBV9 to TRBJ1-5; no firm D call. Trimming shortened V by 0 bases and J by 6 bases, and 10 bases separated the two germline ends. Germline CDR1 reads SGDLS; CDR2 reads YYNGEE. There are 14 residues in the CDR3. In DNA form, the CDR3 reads TGTGCCAGCAGCGTAGGCGGTGAAACTCAGCCCCAGCATTTT. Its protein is CASSVGGETQPQHF.

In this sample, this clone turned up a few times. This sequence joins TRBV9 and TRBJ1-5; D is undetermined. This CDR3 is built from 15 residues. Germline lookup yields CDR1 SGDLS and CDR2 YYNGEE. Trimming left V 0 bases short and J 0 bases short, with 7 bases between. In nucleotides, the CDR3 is TGTGCCAGCAGCGTAGAGGGAAATAGCAATCAGCCCCAGCATTTT. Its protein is CASSVEGNSNQPQHF.

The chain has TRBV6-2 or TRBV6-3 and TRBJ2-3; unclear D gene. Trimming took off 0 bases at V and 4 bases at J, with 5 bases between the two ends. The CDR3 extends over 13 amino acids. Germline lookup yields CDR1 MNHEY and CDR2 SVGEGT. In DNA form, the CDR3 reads TGTGCCAGCAGTTACTCGAGCTCAGATACGCAGTATTTT. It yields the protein CASSYSSSDTQYF.

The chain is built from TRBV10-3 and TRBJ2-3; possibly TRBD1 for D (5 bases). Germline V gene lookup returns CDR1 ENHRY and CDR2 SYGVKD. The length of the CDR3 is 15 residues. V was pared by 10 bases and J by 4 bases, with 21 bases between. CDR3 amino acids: CASGLGAEPPDTQYF. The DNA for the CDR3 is TGTGCCAGCGGCTTAGGGGCCGAACCACCAGATACGCAGTATTTT.

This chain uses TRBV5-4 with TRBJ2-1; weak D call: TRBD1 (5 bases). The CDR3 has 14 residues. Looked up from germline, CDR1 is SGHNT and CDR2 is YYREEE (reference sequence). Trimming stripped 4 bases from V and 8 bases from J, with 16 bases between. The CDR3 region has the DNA TGTGCCAGCAGCGCTCACACTACCAGGGATGAGCAGTTCTTC. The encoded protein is CASSAHTTRDEQFF.

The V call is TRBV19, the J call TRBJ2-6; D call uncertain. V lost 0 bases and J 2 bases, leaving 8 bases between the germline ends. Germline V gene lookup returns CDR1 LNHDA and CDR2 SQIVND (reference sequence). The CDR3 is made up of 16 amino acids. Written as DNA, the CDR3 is TGTGCCAGTAGTATAGATCCCCGGGCTGGGGCCAACGTCCTGACTTTC. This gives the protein CASSIDPRAGANVLTF.

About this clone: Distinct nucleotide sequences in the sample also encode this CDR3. The CDR3 spells CASSEAGGSYNEQFF. The CDR3 DNA reads TGTGCCAGCAGTGAAGCGGGGGGTTCCTACAATGAGCAGTTCTTC. The rearrangement joins TRBV6-1 to TRBJ2-1; a weak D match, TRBD2 (6 bases). Germline V gives CDR1 MNHNS, CDR2 SASEGT. There are 15 residues in the CDR3. Trimming shortened V by 0 bases and J by 1 base, and 7 bases separated the two germline ends.

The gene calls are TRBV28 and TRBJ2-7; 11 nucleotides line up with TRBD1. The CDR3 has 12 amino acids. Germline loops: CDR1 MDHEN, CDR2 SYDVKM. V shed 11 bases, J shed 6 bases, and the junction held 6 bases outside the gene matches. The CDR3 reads CAAGTGGSEQYF. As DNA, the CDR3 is TGTGCCGCCGGGACAGGGGGTTCCGAGCAGTACTTC.

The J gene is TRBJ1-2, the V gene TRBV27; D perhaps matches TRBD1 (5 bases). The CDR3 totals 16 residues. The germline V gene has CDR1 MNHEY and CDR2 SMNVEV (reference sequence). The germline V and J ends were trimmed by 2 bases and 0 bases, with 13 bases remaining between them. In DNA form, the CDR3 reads TGTGCCAGCAGTTTAGGAAGGGACCCAGCTAACTATGGCTACACCTTC. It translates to CASSLGRDPANYGYTF.

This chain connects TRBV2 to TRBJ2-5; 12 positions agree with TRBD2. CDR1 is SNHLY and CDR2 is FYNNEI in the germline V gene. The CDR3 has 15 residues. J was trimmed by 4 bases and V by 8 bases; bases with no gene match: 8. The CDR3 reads CASDLAGGPGETQYF. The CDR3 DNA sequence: TGTGCCAGCGATCTAGCGGGGGGGCCCGGAGAGACCCAGTACTTC. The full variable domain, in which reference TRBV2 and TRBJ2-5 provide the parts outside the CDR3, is EPEVTQTPSHQVTQMGQEVILRCVPISNHLYFYWYRQILGQKVEFLVSFYNNEISEKSEIFDDQFSVERPDGSNFTLKIRSTKLEDSAMYFCASDLAGGPGETQYFGPGTRLLVL.

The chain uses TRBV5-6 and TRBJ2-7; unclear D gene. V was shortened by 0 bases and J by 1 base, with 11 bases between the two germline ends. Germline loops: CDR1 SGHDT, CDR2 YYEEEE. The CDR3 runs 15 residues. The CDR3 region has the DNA TGTGCCAGCAGCTTGGACCTCTACAAGTCCTACGAGCAGTACTTC. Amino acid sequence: CASSLDLYKSYEQYF. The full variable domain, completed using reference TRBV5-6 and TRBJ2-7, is DAGVTQSPTHLIKTRGQQVTLRCSPKSGHDTVSWYQQALGQGPQFIFQYYEEEERQRGNFPDRFSGHQFPNYSSELNVNALLLGDSALYLCASSLDLYKSYEQYFGPGTRLTVT.

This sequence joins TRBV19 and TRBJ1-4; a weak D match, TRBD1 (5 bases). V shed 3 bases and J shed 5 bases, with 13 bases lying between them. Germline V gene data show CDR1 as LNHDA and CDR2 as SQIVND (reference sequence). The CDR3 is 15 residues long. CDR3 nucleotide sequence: TGTGCCAGTAGTATGATCGGGGGGACGAATGAAAAACTGTTTTTT. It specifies CASSMIGGTNEKLFF. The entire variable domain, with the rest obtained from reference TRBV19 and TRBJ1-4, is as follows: DGGITQSPKYLFRKEGQNVTLSCEQNLNHDAMYWYRQDPGQGLRLIYYSQIVNDFQKGDIAEGYSVSREKKESFPLTVTSAQKNPTAFYLCASSMIGGTNEKLFFGSGTQLSVL.

The CDR3 nucleotides read TGTGCCAGTAGTGGGATCGCCACCAATTCACCCCTCCACTTT. This gives the protein CASSGIATNSPLHF. The chain is built from TRBV19 and TRBJ1-6; no firm D call. Trimming pared 5 bases from V and 7 bases from J, leaving 12 bases between. Germline V gene sequence: CDR1 LNHDA, CDR2 SQIVND (reference sequence). This CDR3 region has 14 residues.

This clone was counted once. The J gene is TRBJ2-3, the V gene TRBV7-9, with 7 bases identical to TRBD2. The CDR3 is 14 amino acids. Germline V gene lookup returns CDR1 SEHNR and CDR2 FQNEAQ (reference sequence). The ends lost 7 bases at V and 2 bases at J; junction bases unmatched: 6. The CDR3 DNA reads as TGTGCCAGCAACCCAGCGGGGTCCACAGATACGCAGTATTTT. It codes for CASNPAGSTDTQYF. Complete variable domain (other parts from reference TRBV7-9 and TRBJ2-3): DTGVSQNPRHKITKRGQNVTFRCDPISEHNRLYWYRQTLGQGPEFLTYFQNEAQLEKSRLLSDRFSAERPKGSFSTLEIQRTEQGDSAMYLCASNPAGSTDTQYFGPGTRLTVL.

The CDR3 region is CASSVAPPLAGVRDTQYF. CDR3 DNA: TGTGCCAGCAGCGTAGCTCCACCTCTAGCGGGAGTCCGAGATACGCAGTATTTT. The chain carries TRBV9 and TRBJ2-3, with 10 bases matching TRBD2. Germline CDR1 is SGDLS and CDR2 is YYNGEE. After removal of 0 bases from V and 5 bases from J, the junction contained 12 bases not matched to a gene. The CDR3 covers 18 residues.

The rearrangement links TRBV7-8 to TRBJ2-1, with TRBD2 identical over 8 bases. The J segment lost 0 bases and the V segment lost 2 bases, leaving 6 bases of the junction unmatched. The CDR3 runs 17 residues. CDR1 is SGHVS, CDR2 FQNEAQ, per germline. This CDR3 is CASSLFQRGSSYNEQFF. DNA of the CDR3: TGTGCCAGCAGCTTATTCCAGCGGGGGAGCTCCTACAATGAGCAGTTCTTC.

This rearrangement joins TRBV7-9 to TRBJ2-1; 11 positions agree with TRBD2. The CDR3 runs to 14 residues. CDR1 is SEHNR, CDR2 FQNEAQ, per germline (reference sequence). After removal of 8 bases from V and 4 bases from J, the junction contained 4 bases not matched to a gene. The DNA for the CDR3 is TGTGCCAGCGATACTAGCGGGGGTTACAATGAGCAGTTCTTC. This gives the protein CASDTSGGYNEQFF. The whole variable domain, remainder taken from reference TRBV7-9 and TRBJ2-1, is DTGVSQNPRHKITKRGQNVTFRCDPISEHNRLYWYRQTLGQGPEFLTYFQNEAQLEKSRLLSDRFSAERPKGSFSTLEIQRTEQGDSAMYLCASDTSGGYNEQFFGPGTRLTVL.

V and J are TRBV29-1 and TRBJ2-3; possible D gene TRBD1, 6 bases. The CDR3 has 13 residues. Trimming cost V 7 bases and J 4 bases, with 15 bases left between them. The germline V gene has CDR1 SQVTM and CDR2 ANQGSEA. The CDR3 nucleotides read TGCAGCGCCCGTGGGGGCGGCGCAGATACGCAGTATTTT. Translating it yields CSARGGGADTQYF.

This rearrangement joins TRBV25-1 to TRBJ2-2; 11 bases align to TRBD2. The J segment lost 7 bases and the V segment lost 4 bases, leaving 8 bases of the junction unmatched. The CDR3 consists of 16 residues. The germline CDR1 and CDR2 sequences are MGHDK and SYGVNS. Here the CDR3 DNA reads TGTGCCAGCAGTGTCCCCGGACTAGCGGGTAGCGGGGAGCTGTTTTTT. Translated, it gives CASSVPGLAGSGELFF.

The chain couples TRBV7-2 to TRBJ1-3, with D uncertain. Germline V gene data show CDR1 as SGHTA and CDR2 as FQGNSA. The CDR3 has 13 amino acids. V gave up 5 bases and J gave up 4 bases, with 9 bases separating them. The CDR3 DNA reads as TGTGCCAGCAGCGCCCCGGGAGGAAACACCATATATTTT. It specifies CASSAPGGNTIYF. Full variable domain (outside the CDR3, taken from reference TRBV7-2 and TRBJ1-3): GAGVSQSPSNKVTEKGKDVELRCDPISGHTALYWYRQSLGQGLEFLIYFQGNSAPDKSGLPSDRFSAERTGGSVSTLTIQRTQQEDSAVYLCASSAPGGNTIYFGEGSWLTVV.

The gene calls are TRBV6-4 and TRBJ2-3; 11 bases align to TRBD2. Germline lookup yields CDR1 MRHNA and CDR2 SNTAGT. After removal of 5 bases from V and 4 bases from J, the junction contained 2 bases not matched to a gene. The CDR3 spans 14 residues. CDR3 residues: CASSTSGSPDTQYF. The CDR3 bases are TGTGCCAGCAGTACTAGCGGGAGCCCAGATACGCAGTATTTT.